One and the same sample provided the 23 T cell receptor beta chains below, sequenced in a study of cytomegalovirus exposure and HLA in healthy donors. Use of 60 Vbeta and 13 Jbeta primers characterized the PCR. The table came from immunoSEQ multiplex PCR; TCRdb's copy has only in-frame clones and leaves some out. The sample has 100,000 to 150,000 clones; 65% to 80% are singletons. Material: PBMCs. Receptors originate from a woman younger than 35 in good health and CMV-seronegative.

This clone was counted a few times. This sequence joins TRBV2 and TRBJ1-1, with TRBD1 matching over 8 bases. The trim removed 7 bases at V and 5 bases at J, leaving 6 bases unmatched. The CDR3 loop spans 13 amino acids. Germline V gene data show CDR1 as SNHLY and CDR2 as FYNNEI. CDR3 residues: CASTGQGVTEAFF. The CDR3 region has the DNA TGTGCCAGCACAGGACAGGGAGTTACTGAAGCTTTCTTT.

The chain employs TRBV18 and TRBJ1-1; no clear D. The CDR3 covers 16 residues. Trimming left V 3 bases short and J 0 bases short, with 14 bases between. The germline CDR1 and CDR2 sequences are KGHSH and LQKENI. As DNA, the CDR3 is TGTGCCAGCTCACCGGCGGGCGGACCCTTGAACACTGAAGCTTTCTTT. As protein: CASSPAGGPLNTEAFF.

This chain connects TRBV6-6 to TRBJ1-2, with D possibly TRBD1 on 5 matching bases. The CDR3 loop spans 15 amino acids. Germline V CDR1 and CDR2: MNHNY, SVGAGI (reference sequence). Deletions cut 2 bases from V and 2 bases from J, with 12 bases between. CDR3 nucleotide sequence: TGTGCCAGCAGTTACCCCAGGGAGGGAAACTATGGCTACACCTTC. Translating gives CASSYPREGNYGYTF.

V is TRBV9 and J is TRBJ2-7; 8 bases align to TRBD2. Germline assignment: CDR1 SGDLS and CDR2 YYNGEE. The CDR3 length is 13 residues. J was trimmed by 5 bases and V by 0 bases; bases with no gene match: 1. CDR3 protein: CASSVGTSHEQYF. CDR3 coding DNA: TGTGCCAGCAGCGTAGGGACTAGCCACGAGCAGTACTTC.

This chain joins TRBV6-1 and TRBJ2-5; D is unclear. The length of the CDR3 is 14 residues. Trimming left V 4 bases short and J 2 bases short, with 11 bases between. The germline V gene has CDR1 MNHNS and CDR2 SASEGT. The CDR3, as DNA: TGTGCCAGCAGTGTTAACAACGCTCAAGAGACCCAGTACTTC. Translating gives CASSVNNAQETQYF.

This chain links TRBV29-1 with TRBJ1-1, with D possibly matching TRBD1 (5 bases). Germline CDR1 SQVTM, CDR2 ANQGSEA. CDR3 size: 12 residues. Trimming shortened V by 7 bases and J by 3 bases, and 12 bases separated the two germline ends. Here the CDR3 reads CSGGGVDTEAFF. The CDR3 DNA follows: TGCAGCGGGGGAGGGGTTGACACTGAAGCTTTCTTT.

The chain recombines TRBV25-1 with TRBJ2-2, with TRBD2 matching 7 bases. V shed 5 bases and J 7 bases; nucleotides not matched to a gene: 4. The CDR3 extends over 13 amino acids. CDR1 MGHDK and CDR2 SYGVNS come from the germline V gene. The CDR3 DNA reads as TGTGCCAGCAGTAGCGGGGAGGTCGGGGAGCTGTTTTTT. Translated: CASSSGEVGELFF.

The chain has TRBV5-1 and TRBJ1-2; no firm D call. V was pared by 0 bases and J by 2 bases, with 8 bases between. The CDR3 sequence is 14 residues long. Germline V gives CDR1 SGHRS, CDR2 YFSETQ. As DNA, the CDR3 is TGCGCCAGCAGCTTGGCCGGGAAGAACTATGGCTACACCTTC. It yields the protein CASSLAGKNYGYTF.

The chain links TRBV6-1 to TRBJ2-1; D unresolved. The CDR3 runs to 15 residues. CDR1 is MNHNS and CDR2 is SASEGT in the germline V gene. Trimming cost V 2 bases and J 0 bases, with 8 bases left between them. The CDR3 nucleotides read TGTGCCAGCAGTGAAACCAGAAGCTCCTACAATGAGCAGTTCTTC. It is translated as CASSETRSSYNEQFF.

This clone was seen only once. V usage is TRBV14 and J usage is TRBJ2-7, with 7 bases fitting TRBD2. Germline CDR1 is SGHDN and CDR2 is FVKESK. The CDR3 extends over 16 amino acids. With 4 bases clipped from V and 0 bases from J, the junction kept 9 bases outside the gene matches. This CDR3 reads CASSRGGSGSSYEQYF. In nucleotides, the CDR3 is TGTGCCAGCAGCCGGGGGGGTAGCGGTAGCTCCTACGAGCAGTACTTC.

The J gene is TRBJ2-2, the V gene TRBV12-5, with D unclear. Trimming left V 6 bases short and J 4 bases short, with 3 bases between. The CDR3 length is 11 residues. Germline V CDR1 and CDR2: LGHNT, FRNRAP. As DNA, the CDR3 is TGTGCTAGTGGCTTCACCGGGGAGCTGTTTTTT. As protein: CASGFTGELFF.

This clone has a handful of counts. The chain links TRBV27 to TRBJ1-2, with 7 bases that match TRBD1. There are 15 residues in the CDR3. Germline CDR1 reads MNHEY; CDR2 reads SMNVEV (reference sequence). Germline trimming cut 4 bases from V and 7 bases from J; bases unmatched to any gene: 12. The DNA for the CDR3 is TGTGCCAGCAGTTCAAGGACAGGAAGGTACGGTGGCTACACCTTC. Its protein product is CASSSRTGRYGGYTF.

The gene calls are TRBV27 and TRBJ1-1; 9 nucleotides agree with TRBD1. The CDR3 contains 16 residues. With 5 bases clipped from V and 0 bases from J, the junction kept 7 bases outside the gene matches. Germline CDR1 is MNHEY and CDR2 is SMNVEV (reference sequence). CDR3 bases: TGTGCCAGCAGTCCGTACACAGGGGGCTTGAACACTGAAGCTTTCTTT. This translates into CASSPYTGGLNTEAFF.

This chain uses TRBV5-4 with TRBJ1-1, with D maybe TRBD1 (5 bases). This CDR3 has 14 residues. Germline V gene lookup returns CDR1 SGHNT and CDR2 YYREEE (reference sequence). The ends were cut back, 1 base at V and 1 base at J, with 8 bases in the middle. CDR3 sequence: CASSLTTENTEAFF. CDR3 nucleotides: TGTGCCAGCAGCTTGACGACAGAGAACACTGAAGCTTTCTTT.

The chain has TRBV19 and TRBJ2-2; maybe TRBD1 (6 bases). Germline CDR1 is LNHDA and CDR2 is SQIVND (reference sequence). V was trimmed by 5 bases and J by 0 bases, leaving 13 bases between them. CDR3 length equals 16 residues. The CDR3 DNA follows: TGTGCCAGTAGTCCCCCGGACAGAACGAACACCGGGGAGCTGTTTTTT. This sequence encodes CASSPPDRTNTGELFF.

J is TRBJ2-3 and V is TRBV10-3; TRBD2 matches at 10 bases. J was trimmed by 2 bases and V by 6 bases; bases with no gene match: 5. Germline V CDR1 and CDR2: ENHRY, SYGVKD. The CDR3 loop spans 15 amino acids. Here the CDR3 DNA reads TGTGCCATCAGCCGACTAGCGGGCTACACAGATACGCAGTATTTT. Encoded protein: CAISRLAGYTDTQYF.

V and J are TRBV5-4 and TRBJ2-1, with 7 bases aligning to TRBD2. The CDR3 covers 14 residues. V shed 1 base and J 8 bases; nucleotides not matched to a gene: 6. Germline CDR1 reads SGHNT; CDR2 reads YYREEE (reference sequence). CDR3 coding DNA: TGTGCCAGCAGCTTGACTAGCGAACGCGATGAGCAGTTCTTC. The encoded protein is CASSLTSERDEQFF. Full variable domain (rest looked up from reference TRBV5-4 and TRBJ2-1): ETGVTQSPTHLIKTRGQQVTLRCSSQSGHNTVSWYQQALGQGPQFIFQYYREEENGRGNFPPRFSGLQFPNYSSELNVNALELDDSALYLCASSLTSERDEQFFGPGTRLTVL.

V usage is TRBV30 and J usage is TRBJ1-1; weak D call: TRBD1 (6 bases). V lost 5 bases and J 1 base, leaving 11 bases between the germline ends. This CDR3 contains 13 residues. Germline CDR1 and CDR2: GTSNPN and SVGIG (reference sequence). CDR3 region: CAWSGESNTEAFF. The CDR3 DNA sequence: TGTGCCTGGTCAGGGGAATCGAACACTGAAGCTTTCTTT.

The V and J genes are TRBV12-5 and TRBJ2-2; D is uncertain. The V gene's germline CDR1 is LGHNT and CDR2 FRNRAP. The CDR3 is 11 amino acids. Trimming removed 2 bases at V and 10 bases at J, with 5 bases between. The CDR3 loop is CASGLFLELFF. The CDR3 DNA follows: TGTGCTAGTGGTTTGTTTCTGGAGCTGTTTTTT.

This clone is a singleton in its sample. V usage is TRBV28 and J usage is TRBJ1-5; 9 positions match TRBD1. The V gene end was trimmed by 5 bases and the J gene end by 4 bases; junction bases not matched to a gene: 18. The length of the CDR3 is 19 residues. The germline V gene has CDR1 MDHEN and CDR2 SYDVKM. The CDR3 loop is CASSPGFTITGTGNQPQHF. CDR3 in DNA: TGTGCCAGCAGTCCTGGCTTTACCATCACCGGGACAGGGAATCAGCCCCAGCATTTT.

V gene TRBV30 combines with J gene TRBJ2-5, with D possibly being TRBD2 (6 bases). The ends were cut back, 4 bases at V and 7 bases at J, with 22 bases in the middle. The CDR3 extends over 15 amino acids. Germline loops: CDR1 GTSNPN, CDR2 SVGIG (reference sequence). CDR3 sequence reads: CAWTSGRRDVGTQYF. The CDR3 DNA sequence: TGTGCCTGGACTTCTGGAAGGCGGGATGTGGGGACCCAGTACTTC. Drawing the rest from reference TRBV30 and TRBJ2-5, the complete variable domain is SQTIHQWPATLVQPVGSPLSLECTVEGTSNPNLYWYRQAAGRGLQLLFYSVGIGQISSEVPQNLSASRPQDRQFILSSKKLLLSDSGFYLCAWTSGRRDVGTQYFGPGTRLLVL.

V gene TRBV5-1 combines with J gene TRBJ1-4; D is unresolved. The V gene lost 5 bases and the J gene lost 4 bases, with 15 bases spanning the gap. Germline V gene sequence: CDR1 SGHRS, CDR2 YFSETQ. This CDR3 comprises 15 residues. The CDR3 DNA reads TGCGCCAGCAGTTCAGGCGCCATAAATAATGAAAAACTGTTTTTT. Its protein is CASSSGAINNEKLFF. The full variable domain, with the rest looked up from reference TRBV5-1 and TRBJ1-4, is KAGVTQTPRYLIKTRGQQVTLSCSPISGHRSVSWYQQTPGQGLQFLFEYFSETQRNKGNFPGRFSGRQFSNSRSEMNVSTLELGDSALYLCASSSGAINNEKLFFGSGTQLSVL.

This clone has only one observation. This chain joins TRBV6-5 and TRBJ2-7; 8 nucleotides align to TRBD2. Germline lookup yields CDR1 MNHEY and CDR2 SVGAGI. The V gene end was trimmed by 0 bases and the J gene end by 2 bases; junction bases not matched to a gene: 6. The CDR3 runs to 16 residues. The CDR3 nucleotides are TGTGCCAGCAGTTACTCCGGACTAGCTGACGCCTACGAGCAGTACTTC. This codes for CASSYSGLADAYEQYF.